One and the same sample provided the 5 T cell receptor beta chains below, sequenced in a study of blood T cell repertoires in COVID-19. TCRdb's copy holds only in-frame clones and misses some; the assay was immunoSEQ multiplex PCR. Of about 80,000 clones listed, 85% are singletons. The sequencing sample was made of peripheral blood. These receptors originate from a man aged 45-65 years with COVID-19, enrolled during active disease.

The chain carries TRBV30 and TRBJ1-6; D is possibly TRBD1 (6 bases). The CDR3 loop spans 14 amino acids. The ends were cut back, 3 bases at V and 7 bases at J, with 13 bases in the middle. Germline-derived CDR1 and CDR2 are GTSNPN and SVGIG (reference sequence). CDR3 bases: TGTGCCTGGAGGGGGGACATCCGCAATTCACCCCTCCACTTT. As protein: CAWRGDIRNSPLHF.

The chain couples TRBV28 to TRBJ1-2, with unresolved D. Trimming took off 8 bases at V and 2 bases at J, with 12 bases between the two ends. Germline V gene lookup returns CDR1 MDHEN and CDR2 SYDVKM. The CDR3 spans 13 residues. In DNA, the CDR3 is TGTGCCAGCCGACTTGGGTCCAACTATGGCTACACCTTC. Amino acid sequence: CASRLGSNYGYTF.

The rearrangement joins TRBV6-5 to TRBJ2-4; D not certain. The CDR3 has 14 residues. The ends were cut back, 5 bases at V and 0 bases at J, with 8 bases in the middle. Germline V gene data show CDR1 as MNHEY and CDR2 as SVGAGI. CDR3 residues: CASSTGQAKNIQYF. As DNA, the CDR3 is TGTGCCAGCAGTACTGGGCAAGCCAAAAACATTCAGTACTTC.

The genes are TRBV9 and TRBJ2-7; 7 nucleotides agree with TRBD2. With 0 bases clipped from V and 5 bases from J, the junction kept 5 bases outside the gene matches. Germline CDR1 SGDLS, CDR2 YYNGEE. This CDR3 is built from 14 residues. The CDR3 loop reads CASSVAGGEHEQYF. The CDR3 DNA reads TGTGCCAGCAGCGTAGCTGGGGGGGAGCACGAGCAGTACTTC.

V usage is TRBV4-1 and J usage is TRBJ2-1, with 7 positions matching TRBD2. V lost 0 bases and J lost 11; bases outside the gene matches: 13. The CDR3 is 16 amino acids. Germline V gene sequence: CDR1 MGHRA, CDR2 YSYEKL. This CDR3 is CASSQDRAGERIKQFF. CDR3 in DNA: TGCGCCAGCAGCCAAGATCGGGCGGGAGAGAGAATCAAGCAGTTCTTC.